This paragraph covers one TCR beta chain sequence. The protocol was immunoSEQ multiplex PCR, while the TCRdb copy is restricted to in-frame clones and leaves out a portion. The sample carries about 92,000 clones, roughly 80% recorded once. The sample is drawn from a study of cytotoxic CD8 clonotypes in ibrutinib-treated CLL. Trimming cost V 2 bases and J 6 bases; bases outside gene matches: 7. The CDR3 has 15 amino acids. CDR1 is MNHEY and CDR2 is SMNVEV in the germline V gene (reference sequence). The gene calls are TRBV27 and TRBJ2-1, with 7 bases matching TRBD2. This TCR came from a human donor with chronic lymphocytic leukemia. The sequencing here drew on PBMCs, taken after 24 months of ibrutinib treatment. The chain's CDR3 is CASSLGRETPNEQFF. CDR3 nucleotides: TGTGCCAGCAGTTTAGGGAGGGAAACCCCCAATGAGCAGTTCTTC.